Detailed here is one T cell receptor (beta chain). Its target is not known. This sample is drawn from a study of type 1 regulatory T cells. Study at large: T-allo10 is an in vitro-generated, Tr1-enriched CD4 T cell product specific for alloantigen. Study-wide findings and caveats: Compared with non-Tr1 cells, Tr1 cells showed a narrower TCR repertoire.

Trimming stripped 5 bases from V and 0 bases from J, with 12 bases between. CDR3 length: 14 amino acids. Looked up from germline, CDR1 is SGHNT and CDR2 is YYREEE (reference sequence). TCRdb itself ran the reads through MiXCR, one entry per CDR3 protein. The sample includes more than 60,000 distinct CDR3 sequences, approximately 67% of them seen just once. This sequence joins TRBV5-4 and TRBJ2-7; D unresolved. This receptor was obtained from a human donor in good health. The source material was cultured non-Tr1 T cells, either the whole culture or a sorted T cell fraction (not recorded which). The CDR3 coding sequence is TGTGCCAGCAGGGTCTTTGGAAGCTCCTACGAGCAGTACTTC. Encoded protein: CASRVFGSSYEQYF.